This T cell receptor (beta chain) emerged from a study of T-cell reconstitution after alpha-beta-depleted transplantation in children. Preparation of the TCRbeta library involved a method that used unique molecular identifiers. TCRdb redid the calling of the PCR reads with MiXCR, one entry per CDR3 protein. The sample holds tens of thousands of distinct CDR3 sequences, approximately 18% seen once. This clonotype appeared many times. Germline V gives CDR1 MNHEY, CDR2 SVGAGI. The V and J ends lost 1 base and 2 bases respectively, with 5 bases between them. This CDR3 region has 13 residues. Sample: PBMCs, mostly from graft donor cells, taken 360 days after TCRalphabeta/CD19-depleted stem cell transplant. This rearrangement joins TRBV6-5 to TRBJ1-1; D is ambiguous. The TCR comes from a male patient between 2 and 9 years old who had a stem cell transplant for acute lymphoblastic leukemia, so the T cells may come from the graft donor. The CDR3 DNA reads as TGTGCCAGCAGTTACTTTCTAAACACTGAAGCTTTCTTT. Encoded protein: CASSYFLNTEAFF.